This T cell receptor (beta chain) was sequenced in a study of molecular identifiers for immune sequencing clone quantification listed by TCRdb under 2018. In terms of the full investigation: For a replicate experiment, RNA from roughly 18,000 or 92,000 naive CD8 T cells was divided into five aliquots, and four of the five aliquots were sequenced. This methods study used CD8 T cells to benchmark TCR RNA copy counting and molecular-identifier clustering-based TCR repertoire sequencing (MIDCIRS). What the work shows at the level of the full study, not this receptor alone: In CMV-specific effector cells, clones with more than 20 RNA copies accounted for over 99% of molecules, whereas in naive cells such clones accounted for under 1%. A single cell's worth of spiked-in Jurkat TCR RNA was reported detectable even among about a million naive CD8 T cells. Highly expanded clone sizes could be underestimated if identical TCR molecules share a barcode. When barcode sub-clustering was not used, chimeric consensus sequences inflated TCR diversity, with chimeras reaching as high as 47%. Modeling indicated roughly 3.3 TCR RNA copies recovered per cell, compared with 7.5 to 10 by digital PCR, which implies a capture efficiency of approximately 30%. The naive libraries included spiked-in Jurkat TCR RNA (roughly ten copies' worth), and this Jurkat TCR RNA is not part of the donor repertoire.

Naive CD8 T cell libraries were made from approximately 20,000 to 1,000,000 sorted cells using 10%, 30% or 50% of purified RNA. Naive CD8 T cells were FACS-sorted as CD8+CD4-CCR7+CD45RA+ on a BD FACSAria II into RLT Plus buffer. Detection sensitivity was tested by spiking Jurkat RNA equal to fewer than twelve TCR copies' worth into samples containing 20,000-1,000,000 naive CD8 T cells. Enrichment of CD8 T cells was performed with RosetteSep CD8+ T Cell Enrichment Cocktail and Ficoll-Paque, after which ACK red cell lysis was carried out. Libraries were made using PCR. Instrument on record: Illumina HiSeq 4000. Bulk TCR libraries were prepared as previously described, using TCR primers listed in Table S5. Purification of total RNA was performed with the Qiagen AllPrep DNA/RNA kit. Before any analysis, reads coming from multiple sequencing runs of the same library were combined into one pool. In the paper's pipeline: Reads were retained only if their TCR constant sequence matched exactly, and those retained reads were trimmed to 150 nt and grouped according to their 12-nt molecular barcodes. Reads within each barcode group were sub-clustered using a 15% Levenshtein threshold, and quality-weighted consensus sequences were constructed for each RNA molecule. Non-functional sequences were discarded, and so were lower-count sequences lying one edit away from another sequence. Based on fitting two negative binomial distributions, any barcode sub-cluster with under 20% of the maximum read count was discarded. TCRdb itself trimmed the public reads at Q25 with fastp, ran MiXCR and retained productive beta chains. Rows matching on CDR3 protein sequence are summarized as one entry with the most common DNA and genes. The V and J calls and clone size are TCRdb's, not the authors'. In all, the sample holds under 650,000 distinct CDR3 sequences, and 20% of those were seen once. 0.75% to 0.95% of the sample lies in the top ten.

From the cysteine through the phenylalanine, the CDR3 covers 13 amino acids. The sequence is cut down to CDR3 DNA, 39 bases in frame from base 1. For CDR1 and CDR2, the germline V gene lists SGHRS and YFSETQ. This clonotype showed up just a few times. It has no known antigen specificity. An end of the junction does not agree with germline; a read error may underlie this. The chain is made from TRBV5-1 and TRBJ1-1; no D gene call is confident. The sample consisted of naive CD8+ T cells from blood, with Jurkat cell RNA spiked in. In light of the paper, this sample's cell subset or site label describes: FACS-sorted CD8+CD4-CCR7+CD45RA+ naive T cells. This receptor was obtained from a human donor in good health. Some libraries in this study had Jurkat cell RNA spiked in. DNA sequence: TGCGCCAGCTGCTTGGATGTGGGCACTGAAGCTTTCTTT. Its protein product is CASCLDVGTEAFF. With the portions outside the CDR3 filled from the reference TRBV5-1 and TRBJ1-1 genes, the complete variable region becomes KAGVTQTPRYLIKTRGQQVTLSCSPISGHRSVSWYQQTPGQGLQFLFEYFSETQRNKGNFPGRFSGRQFSNSRSEMNVSTLELGDSALYLCASCLDVGTEAFFGQGTRLTVV.